These T cell receptor beta chains were read from a single sample in a study of shared clonotypes between healthy human individuals. Assay used: immunoSEQ multiplex PCR; TCRdb lists only in-frame clones, some missing. The table includes 2 million to 3 million clones, approximately 93% detected once. The sample was naive CD4+ T cells from PBMCs. These TCRs come from a man younger than 35 in good health. Some clones in this sample may be carry-over from other donors' samples. The CDR3 runs from the conserved cysteine through the conserved F or W. The D gene is left open where the match is weak. Only part of the rows carry a size: once, few, many, or a class if the clone is expanded.

CASGTRSESNQPQHF,TGTGCCAGCGGGACAAGGTCAGAAAGCAATCAGCCCCAGCATTTT,TRBV6-6,TRBJ1-5,-,-
CASSTAGTDYNEQFF,TGTGCCAGTAGTACCGCCGGGACAGATTACAATGAGCAGTTCTTC,TRBV19,TRBJ2-1,TRBD1,-
CASSEAGHTGELFF,TGCGCCAGCAGTGAGGCGGGTCACACCGGGGAGCTGTTTTTT,TRBV10-1,TRBJ2-2,-,-
CASSFPGGTEQFF,TGTGCCAGCAGTTTCCCAGGGGGGACTGAGCAGTTCTTC,TRBV25-1,TRBJ2-1,-,-
CASSLDRGGSADTQYF,TGTGCCAGCAGCTTAGATCGAGGGGGGTCGGCAGATACGCAGTATTTT,TRBV11-2,TRBJ2-3,-,once
CASSIVGLAGGSSVRNEQFF,TGTGCCAGTAGTATAGTGGGACTAGCGGGAGGGAGTTCGGTACGCAATGAGCAGTTCTTC,TRBV19,TRBJ2-1,TRBD2,-
CASSQGTSGIYEQYF,TGCGCCAGCAGCCAAGGAACTAGCGGGATTTACGAGCAGTACTTC,TRBV4-1,TRBJ2-7,TRBD2,-
CASSERGTGFYEQYF,TGTGCCAGCAGTGAAAGGGGAACAGGGTTTTACGAGCAGTACTTC,TRBV21-1,TRBJ2-7,-,-
CASSLLSYTDTQYF,TGTGCCAGCAGCTTGTTATCGTACACAGATACGCAGTATTTT,TRBV5-4,TRBJ2-3,-,-
CASSAGQGGEKLFF,TGTGCCAGCAGCGCGGGACAGGGTGGGGAAAAACTGTTTTTT,TRBV25-1,TRBJ1-4,TRBD1,-
CASSVTGGTSTDTQYF,TGTGCCAGCAGCGTAACGGGCGGGACCAGCACAGATACGCAGTATTTT,TRBV9,TRBJ2-3,-,-
CASSLVEGGNTIYF,TGTGCCAGCAGCTTAGTGGAAGGGGGAAACACCATATATTTT,TRBV7-9,TRBJ1-3,-,-
CASSLAGGSYEQYF,TGTGCCAGCAGCCTAGCGGGAGGATCCTACGAGCAGTACTTC,TRBV7-2,TRBJ2-7,TRBD2,-
CASSPPGGNTEAFF,TGTGCCAGCTCACCACCGGGAGGGAACACTGAAGCTTTCTTT,TRBV18,TRBJ1-1,-,-
CASSTGLAGGFYNEQFF,TGTGCCAGCAGTACCGGACTAGCGGGAGGATTTTACAATGAGCAGTTCTTC,TRBV28,TRBJ2-1,TRBD2,-
CASSFIGAWKNTEAFF,TGTGCCAGCAGTTTTATTGGGGCTTGGAAGAACACTGAAGCTTTCTTT,TRBV27,TRBJ1-1,-,once
CASRRDRENTEAFF,TGTGCCAGCAGACGAGACAGGGAAAACACTGAAGCTTTCTTT,TRBV6-5,TRBJ1-1,TRBD1,-
CASRASGRWTGELFF,TGTGCCAGCAGGGCTAGCGGGAGGTGGACCGGGGAGCTGTTTTTT,TRBV7-2,TRBJ2-2,TRBD2,-
CAISAGSSYEQYF,TGTGCCATCAGTGCAGGGTCCTCCTACGAGCAGTACTTC,TRBV10-3,TRBJ2-7,-,-
CATSGGTGLGAFF,TGTGCCACCAGCGGAGGTACAGGGCTGGGAGCTTTCTTT,TRBV15,TRBJ1-1,-,-
CASSYIGWEETQYF,TGTGCCAGCAGTTACATCGGTTGGGAAGAGACCCAGTACTTC,TRBV6-5,TRBJ2-5,-,-
CASSLGRYYGYTF,TGTGCCAGCAGCTTGGGCAGATACTATGGCTACACCTTC,TRBV5-6,TRBJ1-2,-,once
CASSERQWGRTNEKLFF,TGTGCCAGCAGTGAGCGACAATGGGGCAGGACTAATGAAAAACTGTTTTTT,TRBV25-1,TRBJ1-4,-,once
CASSEQGQGYGYTF,TGTGCCAGTAGTGAACAGGGACAGGGCTATGGCTACACCTTC,TRBV19,TRBJ1-2,TRBD1,-
CSVEELAGVSEQYF,TGCAGCGTTGAAGAACTAGCGGGAGTGAGCGAGCAGTACTTC,TRBV29-1,TRBJ2-7,TRBD2,-
CASSLEPNYGYTF,TGCGCCAGCAGCTTGGAACCCAACTATGGCTACACCTTC,TRBV5-1,TRBJ1-2,-,-
CASSPTSGRGTDTQYF,TGTGCCAGCAGTCCAACTAGCGGGAGGGGCACAGATACGCAGTATTTT,TRBV2,TRBJ2-3,TRBD2,-
CASSTDRVGAQYF,TGTGCCAGCAGTACGGACAGGGTGGGAGCGCAGTACTTC,TRBV7-2,TRBJ2-7,TRBD1,-
CASSLSLDTQYF,TGTGCCAGCAGCTTGTCTTTGGATACGCAGTATTTT,TRBV7-9,TRBJ2-3,-,-
CAISEVGGGSYEQYF,TGTGCCATCAGTGAGGTCGGCGGGGGCTCCTACGAGCAGTACTTC,TRBV10-3,TRBJ2-7,TRBD2,-
CATGVRLPTSTDTQYF,TGTGCCACCGGGGTCCGCCTTCCGACTAGCACAGATACGCAGTATTTT,TRBV27,TRBJ2-3,-,-
CASSLEGDRDSYEQYF,TGTGCCAGCAGCTTGGAGGGGGACAGGGACTCCTACGAGCAGTACTTC,TRBV5-5,TRBJ2-7,TRBD1,-
CASSKRTSGETQYF,TGTGCCAGTAGTAAGAGGACTAGCGGAGAGACCCAGTACTTC,TRBV19,TRBJ2-5,TRBD2,-
CASSLYRTDTQYF,TGTGCCAGCAGCTTATACCGCACAGATACGCAGTATTTT,TRBV7-3,TRBJ2-3,-,-
CASRATDDQPQHF,TGTGCCAGCAGGGCAACAGACGATCAGCCCCAGCATTTT,TRBV7-2,TRBJ1-5,-,-
CASSLDITGELFF,TGTGCCAGCAGCTTAGATATAACCGGGGAGCTGTTTTTT,TRBV11-2,TRBJ2-2,-,-
CASSWGRTGGYDEQYF,TGTGCCAGCAGTTGGGGCAGGACAGGGGGTTACGACGAGCAGTACTTC,TRBV6-6,TRBJ2-7,TRBD1,-
CASSRLAGTYEQYF,TGTGCCAGCAGCCGCCTAGCGGGGACCTACGAGCAGTACTTC,TRBV5-4,TRBJ2-7,TRBD2,-
CASSFSGSSGYEQYF,TGTGCCAGCAGCTTTTCCGGGTCATCCGGTTACGAGCAGTACTTC,TRBV11-2,TRBJ2-7,-,-
CASSSPTGSDTEAFF,TGTGCCAGCAGCTCCCCAACAGGGTCCGATACTGAAGCTTTCTTT,TRBV5-4,TRBJ1-1,-,-
CASSSPGQGAETQYF,TGTGCCAGCAGTTCACCGGGACAGGGGGCTGAGACCCAGTACTTC,TRBV28,TRBJ2-5,TRBD1,-
CASSLDPTLAYGYTF,TGTGCCAGCAGTTTAGACCCCACCCTGGCCTATGGCTACACCTTC,TRBV28,TRBJ1-2,-,-
CSVGQASYEQYF,TGCAGCGTCGGACAGGCTTCCTACGAGCAGTACTTC,TRBV29-1,TRBJ2-7,TRBD1,-
CASSTAGNTIYF,TGTGCCAGCAGCACAGCTGGAAACACCATATATTTT,TRBV6-6,TRBJ1-3,-,-
CASSQDWLAGNTQYF,TGCGCCAGCAGCCAAGATTGGCTAGCGGGGAATACGCAGTATTTT,TRBV4-3,TRBJ2-3,TRBD2,-
CASSSDRRTQYF,TGTGCCAGCAGCTCGGACCGGCGGACCCAGTACTTC,TRBV5-4,TRBJ2-5,-,-
CASRGQPNTEAFF,TGTGCCAGCAGGGGACAGCCTAACACTGAAGCTTTCTTT,TRBV2,TRBJ1-1,TRBD1,-
CASSRWPVAQPTKYF,TGCGCCAGCAGCCGATGGCCGGTCGCTCAGCCCACGAAGTATTTT,TRBV4-3,TRBJ2-3,-,-
CASRQQGTLGEQYF,TGTGCCAGCAGGCAACAGGGTACCCTAGGCGAGCAGTACTTC,TRBV7-8,TRBJ2-7,-,-
CASSLEGGGPYEQYF,TGTGCCAGCAGCTTGGAGGGGGGGGGCCCCTACGAGCAGTACTTC,TRBV5-4,TRBJ2-7,-,once
CATAPDPNYGYTF,TGTGCCACCGCCCCCGACCCTAACTATGGCTACACCTTC,TRBV11-2,TRBJ1-2,-,-
CAWSERKGNYGYTF,TGTGCCTGGAGTGAGAGAAAGGGGAACTATGGCTACACCTTC,TRBV30,TRBJ1-2,-,-
CASSYNGQVNTEAFF,TGTGCCAGCAGTTACAACGGACAGGTGAACACTGAAGCTTTCTTT,TRBV6-5,TRBJ1-1,TRBD1,-
CASSPIQGTNTEAFF,TGTGCCAGCTCGCCGATACAGGGCACGAACACTGAAGCTTTCTTT,TRBV18,TRBJ1-1,-,-
CASSSQNLINEQFF,TGTGCCAGCAGTTCCCAGAACCTTATCAATGAGCAGTTCTTC,TRBV28,TRBJ2-1,-,-
CASSTRQLGIQYF,TGTGCCAGTAGCACTAGACAGCTAGGGATTCAGTACTTC,TRBV19,TRBJ2-4,-,-
CASTWVSSGNQPQHF,TGTGCCAGTACCTGGGTCTCGTCTGGCAATCAGCCCCAGCATTTT,TRBV19,TRBJ1-5,-,-
CASSIHPSEGGETQYF,TGTGCCAGTAGTATACACCCAAGTGAAGGAGGAGAGACCCAGTACTTC,TRBV19,TRBJ2-5,-,-
CASSRGLAGYNEQFF,TGTGCCAGTAGCCGAGGACTAGCGGGATACAATGAGCAGTTCTTC,TRBV19,TRBJ2-1,TRBD2,-